This T cell receptor beta chain was profiled in a study of T-cell reconstitution after alpha-beta-depleted transplantation in children. Germline V gene sequence: CDR1 MNHEY, CDR2 SMNVEV (reference sequence). The CDR3 consists of 16 residues. Trimming shortened V by 7 bases and J by 2 bases, and 18 bases separated the two germline ends. For TCRbeta, the library was prepared with unique molecular identifiers. TCRdb independently ran MiXCR on the PCR reads; one entry per CDR3 protein. The sample has more than 300,000 distinct CDR3 sequences; around 15% are singletons. This clonotype was counted only a few times.

The genes are TRBV27 and TRBJ2-1, with a weak D call TRBD1 (5 bases). This specimen was PBMCs, mostly from graft donor cells, taken 360 days after TCRalphabeta/CD19-depleted stem cell transplant. The TCR originated in a male patient between 2 and 15 years old who had a stem cell transplant for acute lymphoblastic leukemia, so the T cells may come from the graft donor. Here the CDR3 DNA reads TGTGCCAGCAATTTGCAAGGGGCGGACGCCTACAATGAGCAGTTCTTC. Its translation: CASNLQGADAYNEQFF.